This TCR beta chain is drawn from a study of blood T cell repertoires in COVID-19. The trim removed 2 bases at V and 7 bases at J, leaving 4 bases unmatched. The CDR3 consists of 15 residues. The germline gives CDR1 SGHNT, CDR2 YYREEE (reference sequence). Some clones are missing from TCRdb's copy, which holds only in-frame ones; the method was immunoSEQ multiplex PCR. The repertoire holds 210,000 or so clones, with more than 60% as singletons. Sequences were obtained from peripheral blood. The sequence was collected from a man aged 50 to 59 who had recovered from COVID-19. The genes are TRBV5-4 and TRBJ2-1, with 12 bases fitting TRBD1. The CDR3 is CASSFRDRGLNEQFF. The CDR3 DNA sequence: TGTGCCAGCAGCTTCCGGGACAGGGGGCTGAATGAGCAGTTCTTC.